This T cell receptor beta chain was recovered during a study of neurological immune-mediated disorders. Turning to the study itself: There were around 34 multiple sclerosis patients; around 31 were relapsing-remitting and 3 were secondary progressive.

With 10-nucleotide random UMIs, 5'RACE was used to make the cDNA. MiXCR, applied by TCRdb to the 5' RACE reads, yields one record per CDR3 protein. Here the sample spans some 83,000 distinct CDR3 sequences, just over 2.5% being singletons. The CDR3 contains 16 residues. CDR1 SSHAT and CDR2 FNYEAQ come from the germline V gene (reference sequence). V gave up 9 bases and J gave up 7 bases, with 28 bases separating them. A few counts support this clonotype. The sample comprised PBMCs. The V call is TRBV7-7, the J call TRBJ2-7; D is ambiguous. This clonotype was obtained from a woman aged 30 to 39 with multiple sclerosis. The CDR3 DNA reads TGTGCCAGAAGCCCATGGAGTGGCGGAGATGCGAGGGAGCAGTACTTC. Its translation is CARSPWSGGDAREQYF.